Below are 30 T cell receptor beta chains sequenced from a single sample in a study of CD4 T cells in relation to SARS-CoV-2 and coronaviruses. Which antigens these TCRs recognize remains unknown. Assay: immunoSEQ multiplex PCR; the TCRdb copy retains only in-frame clones and omits some. The repertoire holds approximately 41,000 clones, over 70% seen once, with around 20% in the top ten. The sample was memory CD4+ T cells from PBMCs, cultured in vitro. These receptors were obtained from an adult with COVID-19.

This rearrangement joins TRBV30 to TRBJ2-3, with D maybe TRBD2 (6 bases). The V end was cut by 0 bases, the J end by 2 bases, with 9 bases between. This CDR3 contains 14 residues. Germline CDR1 reads GTSNPN; CDR2 reads SVGIG (reference sequence). In DNA, the CDR3 is TGTGCCTGGAGTGTGGGGGGATTCACAGATACGCAGTATTTT. It is translated as CAWSVGGFTDTQYF.

This clone was counted only a few times. The genes are TRBV10-3 and TRBJ1-5; perhaps TRBD1 as D (6 bases). This CDR3 has 13 residues. V was cut by 3 bases and J by 4 bases, with 7 bases left in between. Germline V gene data show CDR1 as ENHRY and CDR2 as SYGVKD. The CDR3 DNA follows: TGTGCCATCAGTGAAACAGGGAATCAGCCCCAGCATTTT. Its protein is CAISETGNQPQHF.

This clone was detected only a few times. The gene calls are TRBV5-1 and TRBJ2-7; D unresolved. The V end was cut by 0 bases, the J end by 5 bases, with 12 bases between. Germline V gene lookup returns CDR1 SGHRS and CDR2 YFSETQ. This CDR3 is built from 14 residues. CDR3 region: CASSLEGIADEQYF. The CDR3 nucleotides are TGCGCCAGCAGCTTGGAAGGGATTGCCGACGAGCAGTACTTC.

The J gene is TRBJ2-3, the V gene TRBV4-1, with 12 nucleotides matching TRBD2. The CDR3 covers 18 residues. Germline V lookup: CDR1 MGHRA, CDR2 YSYEKL. V lost 1 base, J lost 4 bases, and 9 bases stayed unmatched. CDR3 sequence reads: CASSQAILTSGSSDTQYF. CDR3 nucleotides: TGCGCCAGCAGCCAAGCCATTCTGACTAGCGGGAGTTCAGATACGCAGTATTTT.

The rearrangement joins TRBV7-9 to TRBJ2-1; TRBD2 matches 10 bases. This CDR3 comprises 14 residues. Germline V gene lookup returns CDR1 SEHNR and CDR2 FQNEAQ (reference sequence). Unmatched junction bases numbered 5, after V lost 5 bases and J lost 7 bases. The CDR3 loop is CASSIGTSANEQFF. The CDR3 coding sequence is TGTGCCAGCAGCATCGGGACTAGCGCAAATGAGCAGTTCTTC.

The V call is TRBV20-1, the J call TRBJ2-3; D gene uncertain. Germline CDR1 is DFQATT and CDR2 is SNEGSKA (reference sequence). The V gene lost 3 bases and the J gene lost 4 bases, with 5 bases spanning the gap. The CDR3 runs to 11 residues. CDR3 sequence: CSARVADTQYF. The CDR3 DNA follows: TGCAGTGCTAGGGTGGCAGATACGCAGTATTTT.

The rearrangement links TRBV3-1 (or the pseudogene TRBV3-2) to TRBJ1-4; weak D call: TRBD1 (5 bases). This CDR3 comprises 13 residues. V shed 3 bases and J shed 7 bases, with 9 bases lying between them. Germline V gives CDR1 LGHDT, CDR2 YNNKEL (reference sequence). CDR3 protein: CASSQGGTEKLFF. The DNA of the CDR3 is TGTGCCAGCAGCCAGGGGGGGACTGAAAAACTGTTTTTT.

The chain has TRBV11-2 and TRBJ2-5; D call uncertain. V gave up 3 bases and J gave up 5 bases, with 13 bases separating them. Germline V gene lookup returns CDR1 SGHAT and CDR2 FQNNGV. The CDR3 contains 14 residues. CDR3 amino acids: CASSFHGRAETQYF. CDR3 sequence (DNA): TGTGCCAGCAGCTTCCACGGTAGGGCTGAGACCCAGTACTTC.

This clone was seen a few times. V and J are TRBV7-3 and TRBJ2-2; D gene uncertain. This CDR3 is 14 amino acids long. The germline V gene encodes CDR1 SGHTA and CDR2 FQGTGA. The germline V and J ends were trimmed by 3 bases and 2 bases, with 7 bases remaining between them. CDR3 loop: CASSLVHNTGELFF. The CDR3 coding sequence is TGTGCCAGCAGCTTGGTACATAACACCGGGGAGCTGTTTTTT.

The chain has TRBV27 and TRBJ2-1, with D unclear. Trimming stripped 5 bases from V and 4 bases from J, with 9 bases between. The CDR3 loop spans 13 amino acids. Germline values: CDR1 MNHEY, CDR2 SMNVEV (reference sequence). Here the CDR3 DNA reads TGTGCCAGCAGTGCGCACGGTTACAATGAGCAGTTCTTC. It encodes CASSAHGYNEQFF.

This clone was detected a few times. The V and J genes are TRBV28 and TRBJ1-2, with D unresolved. The germline V gene encodes CDR1 MDHEN and CDR2 SYDVKM. Trimming shortened V by 2 bases and J by 2 bases, and 6 bases separated the two germline ends. The CDR3 runs to 13 residues. CDR3 region: CASSLGQNYGYTF. Here the CDR3 DNA reads TGTGCCAGCAGTTTAGGGCAGAACTATGGCTACACCTTC.

This clone was observed once. CDR3 coding DNA: TGTGCCTCACCTTCACCTGGGGGAGAAGCTTTCTTT. It specifies CASPSPGGEAFF. The genes are TRBV30 and TRBJ1-1, with D possibly matching TRBD1 (5 bases). There are 12 residues in the CDR3. The V end lost 7 bases, the J end lost 8 bases, and 17 bases lay between the germline ends. Germline-derived CDR1 and CDR2 are GTSNPN and SVGIG (reference sequence).

The rearrangement joins TRBV27 to TRBJ2-7; D might be TRBD1 or TRBD2, each matching 6 bases. The CDR3 consists of 14 residues. V shed 6 bases and J shed 4 bases, with 16 bases lying between them. From germline, CDR1 is MNHEY and CDR2 SMNVEV (reference sequence). This chain's CDR3 is CASRKMGGGYEQYF. The DNA for the CDR3 is TGTGCCAGCAGGAAGATGGGGGGCGGGTACGAGCAGTACTTC.

This clone has a handful of counts. The chain uses TRBV2 and TRBJ1-2, with TRBD1 as a possible D gene (6 bases). Germline CDR1 is SNHLY and CDR2 is FYNNEI. The V end lost 6 bases, the J end lost 4 bases, and 12 bases lay between the germline ends. The CDR3 length is 13 residues. The CDR3 nucleotides read TGTGCCAGCAGGCTCGGGACACTCTATGGCTACACCTTC. Its protein product is CASRLGTLYGYTF. The whole variable domain, filled in from reference TRBV2 and TRBJ1-2, reads EPEVTQTPSHQVTQMGQEVILRCVPISNHLYFYWYRQILGQKVEFLVSFYNNEISEKSEIFDDQFSVERPDGSNFTLKIRSTKLEDSAMYFCASRLGTLYGYTFGSGTRLTVV.

The chain is built from TRBV11-3 and TRBJ2-1, with 9 bases that match TRBD2. CDR1 and CDR2 (germline): SGHNT, YENEEA. The length of the CDR3 is 15 residues. V gave up 5 bases and J gave up 10 bases; unmatched junction bases: 12. The CDR3 DNA sequence: TGTGCCAGCAGCCAAAACGGGCCAACTAGCGGGGAGCAGTTCTTC. It is translated as CASSQNGPTSGEQFF.

The rearrangement links TRBV6-6 to TRBJ2-7; D tentatively reads TRBD1 or TRBD2 (5 bases each). V was cut by 2 bases and J by 4 bases, with 12 bases left in between. Germline assignment: CDR1 MNHNY and CDR2 SVGAGI (reference sequence). The CDR3 has 14 residues. The CDR3 region is CASSYGAGTYEQYF. For the CDR3, the DNA is TGTGCCAGCAGTTACGGGGCGGGTACGTACGAGCAGTACTTC.

The rearrangement links TRBV24-1 to TRBJ2-2; D is possibly TRBD2 (5 bases). V lost 2 bases, J lost 0 bases, and 9 bases lay in between. The CDR3 contains 16 residues. Germline V lookup: CDR1 KGHDR, CDR2 SFDVKD. CDR3 in DNA: TGTGCCACCAGTGATTACATCGGGGCGAACACCGGGGAGCTGTTTTTT. Translation: CATSDYIGANTGELFF.

The rearrangement joins TRBV28 to TRBJ1-2; D uncertain. V was trimmed by 2 bases and J by 4 bases, leaving 14 bases between them. CDR3 size: 15 residues. Germline lookup yields CDR1 MDHEN and CDR2 SYDVKM. DNA of the CDR3: TGTGCCAGCAGTTTAACCCCCGAACATGGCTATGGCTACACCTTC. It codes for CASSLTPEHGYGYTF.

The chain combines TRBV7-6 with TRBJ1-1; possibly TRBD1 for D (5 bases). Germline V gene lookup returns CDR1 SGHVS and CDR2 FNYEAQ. The CDR3 runs 14 residues. V lost 3 bases and J lost 4, with 12 bases in between. DNA of the CDR3: TGTGCCAGCAGCTTGACAGCCAAAGGCACTGAAGCTTTCTTT. This gives the protein CASSLTAKGTEAFF.

This clone was seen a handful of times. The J gene is TRBJ1-2, the V gene TRBV3-1 (or the pseudogene TRBV3-2); D ambiguous. The germline gives CDR1 LGHDT, CDR2 YNNKEL (reference sequence). Trimming stripped 4 bases from V and 0 bases from J, with 6 bases between. This CDR3 is 13 amino acids long. The CDR3 loop is CASSREANYGYTF. CDR3 coding DNA: TGTGCCAGCAGCCGGGAGGCTAACTATGGCTACACCTTC.

The chain joins TRBV19 to TRBJ2-5; 7 nucleotides line up with TRBD2. There are 15 residues in the CDR3. Germline CDR1 reads LNHDA; CDR2 reads SQIVND (reference sequence). V was pared by 5 bases and J by 5 bases, with 11 bases of the junction left unmatched. The CDR3 nucleotides read TGTGCCAGTAGTTCCACTCCTAGCGGACGGGAGACCCAGTACTTC. Translation gives CASSSTPSGRETQYF.

V usage is TRBV30 and J usage is TRBJ2-5; 11 bases line up with TRBD2. CDR3 length: 15 amino acids. CDR1 GTSNPN and CDR2 SVGIG come from the germline V gene (reference sequence). The trim removed 3 bases at V and 4 bases at J, leaving 7 bases unmatched. The CDR3 spells CAWRVGLAGGETQYF. The CDR3 region has the DNA TGTGCCTGGAGGGTTGGGCTAGCGGGAGGAGAGACCCAGTACTTC.

The chain links TRBV3-1 (or the pseudogene TRBV3-2) to TRBJ2-3, with a tentative D call TRBD1 (6 bases). There are 13 residues in the CDR3. Per the germline V gene, CDR1 is LGHDT and CDR2 is YNNKEL (reference sequence). V was cut by 5 bases and J by 1 base, with 7 bases left in between. Here the CDR3 reads CASSEGGTDTQYF. The CDR3 region has the DNA TGTGCCAGCAGCGAGGGGGGCACAGATACGCAGTATTTT.

The chain is built from TRBV25-1 and TRBJ2-1; 7 positions match TRBD1. Trimming at V came to 5 bases and at J to 7 bases, leaving 8 bases not matched to a gene. Per germline, CDR1 MGHDK and CDR2 SYGVNS. The CDR3 has 14 residues. The CDR3 bases are TGTGCCAGCAGTATACGACAGGGATCGAATGAGCAGTTCTTC. Amino acid sequence: CASSIRQGSNEQFF.

CDR3 sequence reads: CASSFMTGVGMNTEAFF. Written as DNA, the CDR3 is TGTGCCAGCAGTTTTATGACAGGGGTGGGGATGAACACTGAAGCTTTCTTT. This chain connects TRBV11-2 to TRBJ1-1, with TRBD1 matching over 8 bases. CDR1 is SGHAT and CDR2 is FQNNGV in the germline V gene. This CDR3 is 17 amino acids long. Losses at the gene ends were 6 bases for V and 0 bases for J; bases not matched to a gene: 12. The variable domain in full, with the rest retrieved from reference TRBV11-2 and TRBJ1-1, is EAGVAQSPRYKIIEKRQSVAFWCNPISGHATLYWYQQILGQGPKLLIQFQNNGVVDDSQLPKDRFSAERLKGVDSTLKIQPAKLEDSAVYLCASSFMTGVGMNTEAFFGQGTRLTVV.

The V and J genes are TRBV6-5 and TRBJ2-7; the D is unclear. Germline CDR1 is MNHEY and CDR2 is SVGAGI. The CDR3 length is 13 residues. V was shortened by 5 bases and J by 1 base, with 9 bases between the two germline ends. The CDR3 sequence is CASSRTGSYEQYF. CDR3 in DNA: TGTGCCAGCAGTCGGACGGGTTCCTACGAGCAGTACTTC.

This clone came up a few times. The chain employs TRBV12-3 or TRBV12-4 and TRBJ2-1, with 7 nucleotides matching TRBD2. V was clipped by 5 bases and J by 10 bases; unmatched bases: 8. The CDR3 runs to 13 residues. The chain's CDR3 is CASSPRAGDEQFF. The CDR3 DNA is TGTGCCAGCAGTCCGCGGGCGGGAGACGAGCAGTTCTTC.

The chain employs TRBV30 and TRBJ2-1; 9 bases line up with TRBD1. Per the germline V gene, CDR1 is GTSNPN and CDR2 is SVGIG (reference sequence). This CDR3 region has 16 residues. V was pared by 0 bases and J by 7 bases, with 10 bases of the junction left unmatched. The CDR3 here is CAWSVQGAGEVNEQFF. DNA for the CDR3: TGTGCCTGGAGTGTACAGGGGGCAGGGGAAGTGAATGAGCAGTTCTTC.

This chain links TRBV5-5 with TRBJ2-7; D is unresolved. Germline CDR1 SGHKS, CDR2 YYEKEE (reference sequence). This CDR3 spans 14 amino acids. Trimming cost V 1 base and J 2 bases, with 10 bases left between them. In DNA form, the CDR3 reads TGTGCCAGCAGCTTGCGGGCCGGTACCTACGAGCAGTACTTC. Residues: CASSLRAGTYEQYF.

This clone was found once. The chain couples TRBV2 to TRBJ2-6; D perhaps matches TRBD1 (6 bases). The CDR3 contains 15 residues. The germline V and J ends were trimmed by 8 bases and 0 bases, with 11 bases remaining between them. Germline V CDR1 and CDR2: SNHLY, FYNNEI. CDR3 region: CASGDMPSGANVLTF. In DNA form, the CDR3 reads TGTGCCAGCGGGGACATGCCCTCTGGGGCCAACGTCCTGACTTTC.